A selection of T cell receptor beta chains follows, all from one sample in a study of blood T cells in healthy people across ages. One entry per CDR3 protein, called by TCRdb with MiXCR from the 5' RACE reads. Seen here are 1.5 million to 2 million distinct CDR3 sequences, under 30% observed once, and the top ten hold roughly 8%. The specimen sequenced was blood. The origin of the receptors is a woman in her twenties or thirties in good health. CDR3s include the opening cysteine and the closing phenylalanine or tryptophan. The D gene is left open where the match is weak. A clone size is listed for some rows: how often the clone was seen (once, few, many), or a class if it is expanded.

NA	TRBV7-2	NA	TRBJ2-3	TGTGCCAGCAGGGCGGGCTCAACAGGCACAGATACGCAGTATTTT	CASRAGSTGTDTQYF
NA	TRBV7-9	NA	TRBJ2-5	TGTGCCGGCAGCTTATTCGGGGGCACGGGAGAGACCCAGTACTTC	CAGSLFGGTGETQYF
TRBD1	TRBV6-4	NA	TRBJ2-2	TGTGCCAGCAGTGGGACAGGGGGTCACACCGGGGAGCTGTTTTTT	CASSGTGGHTGELFF
NA	TRBV7-2	many	TRBJ2-3	TGTGCCAGCAGCTTGCGTTTACGGGAGATCACAGATACGCAGTATTTT	CASSLRLREITDTQYF
NA	TRBV12-3/TRBV12-4	NA	TRBJ2-4	TGTGCCAGCAACGGAGGAGCTAGACCCCCCTACAATGAGCAGTACTTC	CASNGGARPPYNEQYF
TRBD1	TRBV7-9	few	TRBJ1-2	TGTGCCAGCAGCTTGAGGGCCGGGACAGGGTATTATGGCTACACCTTC	CASSLRAGTGYYGYTF
NA	TRBV28	NA	TRBJ2-7	TGTGCCAGCAGCACCCTGGGGGTTTACGAGCAGTACTTC	CASSTLGVYEQYF
TRBD2	TRBV27	NA	TRBJ2-1	TGTGCCAGCAGTTTACTAACTAGCGGGAGGAACAATGAGCAGTTCTTC	CASSLLTSGRNNEQFF
NA	TRBV9	once	TRBJ1-5	TGTGCCAGCAGCGTAGGGAGAGGGTGGGATCAGCCCCAGCATTTT	CASSVGRGWDQPQHF
NA	TRBV6-4	NA	TRBJ1-2	TGTGCCAGCAGTGGGTCCGGGAAACCCTTCTATGGCTACACCTTC	CASSGSGKPFYGYTF
TRBD1	TRBV12-3/TRBV12-4	few	TRBJ2-5	TGTGCCAGCAGCCAATTGGGACAGTCCCTCAGGGAGACCCAGTACTTC	CASSQLGQSLRETQYF
TRBD2	TRBV20-1	NA	TRBJ2-2	TGCAGTGCTAGATCTTGGGAAGCGGGGGGGCCGGGGGAGCTGTTTTTT	CSARSWEAGGPGELFF
TRBD1	TRBV5-1	NA	TRBJ2-1	TGCGCCAGCAGCTTGGTTGGGACAGGGTACAATGAGCAGTTCTTC	CASSLVGTGYNEQFF
NA	TRBV13	NA	TRBJ2-1	TGTGCCAGCAGCAGGGGGCGGGAGGAGACCTACGAGCAGTTCTTC	CASSRGREETYEQFF
NA	TRBV5-1	NA	TRBJ2-1	TGCGCCAGCAGCTTGACAGGGAACGATGAGCAGTTCTTC	CASSLTGNDEQFF
NA	TRBV4-2	once	TRBJ1-1	TGTGCCAGCAGCCAAGATCGGGCAGGGCACACTGAAGCTTTCTTT	CASSQDRAGHTEAFF
NA	TRBV7-2	few	TRBJ1-1	TGTGCCAGCAGGGAGGGACTCCTGAACACTGAAGCTTTCTTT	CASREGLLNTEAFF
NA	TRBV6-1	NA	TRBJ2-7	TGTGCCAGCAGTGTCCCGCTGAGGGTCGTGCAGTACTTC	CASSVPLRVVQYF
NA	TRBV18	few	TRBJ2-5	TGTGCCAGCTCACCCGGGCCAGAAGGGGAGACCCAGTACTTC	CASSPGPEGETQYF
NA	TRBV5-1	NA	TRBJ2-2	TGCGCCAGCAGTATAATTTCGAGGACCGGGGAGCTGTTTTTT	CASSIISRTGELFF
TRBD2	TRBV29-1	NA	TRBJ2-3	TGCAGCGTTTCGCCCCTAGGACTAGCGGGAGGGCCGAGCACAGATACGCAGTATTTT	CSVSPLGLAGGPSTDTQYF
NA	TRBV6-1	NA	TRBJ2-7	TGTGCCACCCTATCTGGGTCCGGAAACGAGCAGTACTTC	CATLSGSGNEQYF